These T cell receptor beta chains were read from a single sample in a study of T-cell memory formation after mild COVID-19. Each CDR3 protein is one row after TCRdb ran MiXCR on the 5' RACE reads. The data hold 350,000 or so distinct CDR3 sequences, with approximately 21% observed a single time. The sequenced material came from PBMCs or a T cell subset sorted from them (not recorded which). The source is an adult woman who had mild COVID-19 (a few samples of this study predate the infection). Cell type and time point are not known. Each CDR3 is given with its conserved first and last residue. D genes are given only for firm matches. Some rows mark clone size as missing; the rest say once, few, many or name a class of expanded clone.

abundance | j_gene | v_gene | d_gene | CDR3nt | CDR3aa
- | TRBJ2-1 | TRBV27 | - | TGTGCCAGCAGTCAGCGGACAGCAGAAGAGCAGTTCTTC | CASSQRTAEEQFF
- | TRBJ1-5 | TRBV7-2 | - | TGTGCCAGCAGCTTTGTCTTTTCTGTTCAGCCCCAGCATTTT | CASSFVFSVQPQHF
- | TRBJ2-5 | TRBV11-1 | - | TGTGCCAGCAGCTCCGGGGCTTTGGCAAGAGAGACCCAGTACTTC | CASSSGALARETQYF
few | TRBJ2-4 | TRBV20-1 | - | TGCAGTGCTAGGGAGATCGACAGAAACATTCAGTACTTC | CSAREIDRNIQYF
few | TRBJ1-2 | TRBV5-1 | - | TGCGCCAGCAGCTCCGGGGCTACTAACTATGGCTACACCTTC | CASSSGATNYGYTF
- | TRBJ2-7 | TRBV6-1 | TRBD1 | TGTGCCAGTAGAGGGAAGGGGGCGTCCTACGAGCAGTACTTC | CASRGKGASYEQYF
few | TRBJ2-7 | TRBV5-1 | TRBD1 | TGCGCCAGCAGGCCCGCGGGACAGGAACTTTACGAGCAGTACTTC | CASRPAGQELYEQYF
- | TRBJ2-1 | TRBV3-1 | - | TGTGCCAGCAGCCAAAGCTATTTTGAGCAGTTCTTC | CASSQSYFEQFF
- | TRBJ1-4 | TRBV7-9 | - | TGTGCCAGCAGCTTAGAAGTTGGAACAACTAATGAAAAACTGTTTTTT | CASSLEVGTTNEKLFF
- | TRBJ2-7 | TRBV12-3/TRBV12-4 | - | TGTGCCAGCAGTTTCCGACTCCCCGACGAGCAGTACTTC | CASSFRLPDEQYF
few | TRBJ2-7 | TRBV29-1 | - | TGCAGCGTTGAACTGTGGATGGGTACCTACGAGCAGTACTTC | CSVELWMGTYEQYF
- | TRBJ2-7 | TRBV9 | TRBD1 | TGTGCCAGCAGCCCCTACTCCGGGACAGGCGCCTACGAGCAGTACTTC | CASSPYSGTGAYEQYF
many | TRBJ1-5 | TRBV24-1 | TRBD1 | TGTGCCACCAGTGGGGGACAGGGCTATCAGCCCCAGCATTTT | CATSGGQGYQPQHF
few | TRBJ2-3 | TRBV6-1 | - | TGTGCCAGCAGACAGGGGCTAGCGAGAAGCACAGATACGCAGTATTTT | CASRQGLARSTDTQYF
few | TRBJ2-3 | TRBV11-1 | - | TGTGCCAGCAGTTCGAGAATAGCGATAACGACAGATACGCAGTATTTT | CASSSRIAITTDTQYF
few | TRBJ1-1 | TRBV7-8 | TRBD1 | TGTGCCAGCAGCCCAGCCACGGACAGGGAAGGTGCTTTCTTT | CASSPATDREGAFF
- | TRBJ2-7 | TRBV5-4 | - | TGTGCCAGCAGTTGGTCAAGAGGACTCCCCTACGAGCAGTACTTC | CASSWSRGLPYEQYF
- | TRBJ2-7 | TRBV11-2 | - | TGTGCCAGCAGCCCCGGGACCGGGCGGGGCTCCGAGCAGTACTTC | CASSPGTGRGSEQYF
- | TRBJ1-2 | TRBV6-1 | - | TGTGCCAGCAGTGAACGAGGGTTCTATGGCTACACCTTC | CASSERGFYGYTF
- | TRBJ2-5 | TRBV20-1 | - | TGCAGTGCTAGAGGGACGGATCAAGAGACCCAGTACTTC | CSARGTDQETQYF
few | TRBJ2-1 | TRBV15 | - | TGTGCCACCAGCAGAGAACGGCCAGGGGATGAGCAGTTCTTC | CATSRERPGDEQFF
- | TRBJ2-5 | TRBV12-3/TRBV12-4 | TRBD2 | TGTGCCAGCAGTTATTGGCCCGGACTAGGAGAGACCCAGTACTTC | CASSYWPGLGETQYF
- | TRBJ2-2 | TRBV6-5 | - | TGTGCCAGCAGACAATACACCGGGGAGCTGTTTTTT | CASRQYTGELFF
few | TRBJ2-7 | TRBV7-2 | TRBD2 | TGTGCCAGCACTCCACTAGCGGGAGTTCCCGAGCAGTACTTC | CASTPLAGVPEQYF
- | TRBJ1-1 | TRBV5-6 | - | TGTGCCAGCAGCTTCGGACCTATTGAAGCTTTCTTT | CASSFGPIEAFF
few | TRBJ2-1 | TRBV14 | TRBD2 | TGTGCCAGCAGCCAAGACTACAGCGGGAGTGCCTTAGGAGAGCAGTTCTTC | CASSQDYSGSALGEQFF
- | TRBJ2-5 | TRBV5-1 | TRBD1 | TGCGCCAGCAGCTTAGGGACAGGGGCTAGAGAGACCCAGTACTTC | CASSLGTGARETQYF
- | TRBJ1-4 | TRBV5-1 | TRBD1 | TGCGCCAGCAGCTTGTTGCCCGCAGGGGGCCGATTGGGTGAAAAACTGTTTTTT | CASSLLPAGGRLGEKLFF
- | TRBJ2-1 | TRBV12-3/TRBV12-4 | - | TGTGCCAGCAGCCCGGACATTGGAGGGCCCACGGAGCAGTTCTTC | CASSPDIGGPTEQFF
few | TRBJ2-3 | TRBV12-3/TRBV12-4 | - | TGTGCCAGCAGTTTATCCCGGTGGTCGGGAGCCGGCACAGATACGCAGTATTTT | CASSLSRWSGAGTDTQYF
many | TRBJ2-3 | TRBV29-1 | TRBD2 | TGCAGCGGGGGGGTAGCGGGAGGCACAGATACGCAGTATTTT | CSGGVAGGTDTQYF
- | TRBJ1-1 | TRBV5-6 | TRBD1 | TGTGCCAGCAGCTTGGGGACAGGGAGAATTGAAGCTTTCTTT | CASSLGTGRIEAFF
- | TRBJ2-2 | TRBV2 | TRBD2 | TGTGCCAGCGTAACGGGACTAGCGGGGGCCGGGGAGCTGTTTTTT | CASVTGLAGAGELFF
few | TRBJ1-3 | TRBV7-6 | - | TGTGCCAGCAGCGCAAACCCGGGCTCTGGAAACACCATATATTTT | CASSANPGSGNTIYF
- | TRBJ1-5 | TRBV27 | TRBD1 | TGTGCCAGCAGTTTCCGGGACAGGGCTCAGCCCCAGCATTTT | CASSFRDRAQPQHF
few | TRBJ2-2 | TRBV5-1 | - | TGCGCCAGCAGGGTGATTCAGTCCAAGAACGGGGAGCTGTTTTTT | CASRVIQSKNGELFF
few | TRBJ1-1 | TRBV4-1 | - | TGCGCCAGCAGCCACCCCAAGGGGGGAGTTAACACTGAAGCTTTCTTT | CASSHPKGGVNTEAFF
- | TRBJ1-1 | TRBV4-1 | TRBD1 | TGCGCCAGCAGCCAAGTTGGGGGGTTGGACAGGGAAAATGAAGCTTTCTTT | CASSQVGGLDRENEAFF
few | TRBJ2-2 | TRBV5-1 | - | TGCGCCAGCAGCCCCAACTTCGGGGGCTCCGGGGAGCTGTTTTTT | CASSPNFGGSGELFF
few | TRBJ2-1 | TRBV7-2 | - | TGTGCCAGCAGCTTAGGGGGGGACAGAGGGGCCGAGCAGTTCTTC | CASSLGGDRGAEQFF
- | TRBJ2-1 | TRBV3-1 | - | TGTGCCAGCAGTCAAACAGGTAGCATTTACAATGAGCAGTTCTTC | CASSQTGSIYNEQFF
few | TRBJ2-1 | TRBV7-2 | - | TGTGCCAGCAGCTGGGGATTAGCGGACACCTACAATGAGCAGTTCTTC | CASSWGLADTYNEQFF
- | TRBJ1-4 | TRBV15 | - | TGTGCCACCAGCAGAGATATAGACAGTCGCCGCGAAAAACTGTTTTTT | CATSRDIDSRREKLFF
few | TRBJ2-1 | TRBV6-2/TRBV6-3 | TRBD2 | TGTGCCAGCAGCCAGGTAGCTTGGGGAGGGTCCTACAATGAGCAGTTCTTC | CASSQVAWGGSYNEQFF
few | TRBJ1-3 | TRBV7-9 | - | TGTGCCAGCAGCTTAGCCCCCAGGGGAACTGGAAACACCATATATTTT | CASSLAPRGTGNTIYF
few | TRBJ2-7 | TRBV5-6 | - | TGTGCCAGCAGCTTCGGAGGGGGTGACGAGCAGTACTTC | CASSFGGGDEQYF
few | TRBJ2-6 | TRBV27 | - | TGTGCCAGCAGTCCAAAGCCCCAGCAGGGGAGCTCTGGGGCCAACGTCCTGACTTTC | CASSPKPQQGSSGANVLTF
few | TRBJ2-5 | TRBV12-3/TRBV12-4 | - | TGTGCCAGCAGTCTTTCAGCGTACCAAGAGACCCAGTACTTC | CASSLSAYQETQYF
- | TRBJ2-7 | TRBV7-9 | TRBD2 | TGTGCCAGCAGCTCCTCTAGCGGGAGATGGTACGAGCAGTACTTC | CASSSSSGRWYEQYF
few | TRBJ2-1 | TRBV7-2 | - | TGTGCCAGCAGCTTAGGTTATCTAGGTGGGCAGTTCTTC | CASSLGYLGGQFF
- | TRBJ1-1 | TRBV27 | - | TGTGCCAGTAGGGGCATTCTTAACACTGAAGCTTTCTTT | CASRGILNTEAFF
few | TRBJ1-1 | TRBV25-1 | - | TGTGCCAGCAGTGACCAAACAGCGACGAACACTGAAGCTTTCTTT | CASSDQTATNTEAFF
few | TRBJ1-1 | TRBV7-9 | - | TGTGCCAGCAGCCACCGGTCGGGCCCTGAAGCTTTCTTT | CASSHRSGPEAFF
- | TRBJ2-1 | TRBV12-3/TRBV12-4 | TRBD1 | TGTGCCAGCAGCCTGGGACAGGGGGCGGTGAATGAGCAGTTCTTC | CASSLGQGAVNEQFF